This T cell receptor beta chain was sequenced in a study of CD8 T cells in Susac syndrome. Study outcomes and limitations: It was acknowledged by the study that relatively few individuals were included in its TCR sequencing and HLA analysis.

RNA in amounts of 0.5 to 1 ug was reverse transcribed with random hexamers. Multiplex PCR with immunoSEQ amplified the TCR beta CDR3 across 54 Vbeta and 13 Jbeta. TCRdb reanalysed the immunoSEQ multiplex PCR reads using MiXCR and keeps one entry per CDR3 protein. The data hold approximately 190,000 distinct CDR3 sequences, with about 94% observed a single time. Points on this clonotype: Its antigen remains unknown.

From blood CD8+ and CD4+ T cells, TCR beta sequences were generated. It was negative isolation that provided the CD8+ and CD4+ T cells, whereas TEMRA cells were enriched by FACS. The length of the CDR3 is 13 residues. CDR1 is MDHEN, CDR2 SYDVKM, per germline. V was shortened by 6 bases and J by 7 bases, with 15 bases between the two germline ends. The TCR comes from a human donor in good health. Material: CD4+ T cells from PBMCs. The V and J genes are TRBV28 and TRBJ1-1; perhaps TRBD1 as D (6 bases). The CDR3 DNA follows: TGTGCCAGCAGCGGTTGGGGGCGAGGTGAAGCTTTCTTT. This codes for CASSGWGRGEAFF. Based on the CDR3 plus reference TRBV28 and TRBJ1-1, the full variable domain is DVKVTQSSRYLVKRTGEKVFLECVQDMDHENMFWYRQDPGLGLRLIYFSYDVKMKEKGDIPEGYSVSREKKERFSLILESASTNQTSMYLCASSGWGRGEAFFGQGTRLTVV.